This passage covers 13 T cell receptor beta chains from one sample sequenced in a study of tissue T cells after allogeneic stem cell transplantation. The data were produced by immunoSEQ multiplex PCR, yet TCRdb's version contains in-frame clones alone and is incomplete. The sample lists 20,000 to 25,000 clones; roughly three quarters were seen once. The sequencing input was blood. Every receptor here comes from a female BALB/c mouse in good health. The strain is characterized by the MHC haplotype H2-d.

Regarding this clone: Here the gene names and germline are mouse. Sequencing ends 1 residue short of the CDR3 end; the germline J gene provides the rest. The chain is built from TRBV20 and TRBJ2-4, with 10 bases aligning to TRBD2. The CDR3 runs to 14 residues. The V gene end was trimmed by 4 bases and the J gene end by 1 base; junction bases not matched to a gene: 2. Germline V gene data show CDR1 as GFQATS and CDR2 as STVNSAI. The sequenced part of the CDR3 DNA is TGTGGTGCTAAACTGGGGGGGGGTCAAAACACCTTGTAC. It codes for CGAKLGGGQNTLY. The full CDR3 sequence reads CGAKLGGGQNTLYF.

For this clone: Here the gene names and germline are mouse. The read is 1 residue too short to cover the CDR3 end, so that end is filled in from the germline J gene. V usage is TRBV19 and J usage is TRBJ2-1; D gene uncertain. Trimming cost V 4 bases and J 1 base, with 6 bases left between them. Germline V gene data show CDR1 as FNHDT and CDR2 as SITEND (reference sequence). The CDR3 spans 13 residues. The CDR3: CASSRVNYAEQFF. Partial CDR3 DNA: TGTGCCAGCAGTCGGGTAAACTATGCTGAGCAGTTC.

Of note for this clone: Gene names refer to mouse genes. Read data end 1 residue before the CDR3 end; the end is taken from the germline J gene. The chain carries TRBV4 and TRBJ2-7; 11 bases match TRBD2. Germline V gives CDR1 LGHDT, CDR2 YNNKQL (reference sequence). The CDR3 is made up of 15 amino acids. V shed 4 bases, J shed 4 bases, and the junction held 6 bases outside the gene matches. This chain's CDR3 is CASSLAGTGGYEQYF. The sequenced CDR3 bases are TGTGCCAGCAGCTTGGCCGGGACTGGGGGTTATGAACAGTAC.

As regards this clone: Gene names are mouse gene names. The CDR3 end falls 1 residue outside the read, so it is completed with the germline J gene. The V and J genes are TRBV14 and TRBJ1-1; D is undetermined. There are 12 residues in the CDR3. Germline assignment: CDR1 SGHDT and CDR2 FRDEAV. The ends were cut back, 2 bases at V and 3 bases at J, with 5 bases in the middle. The CDR3 reads CASSLRDTEVFF. CDR3 bases read: TGTGCCAGCAGTTTGAGGGACACAGAAGTCTTC.

This clone appeared once. Germline and genes here are mouse. Read sequence stops 1 residue before the CDR3 end, and the germline J gene provides the missing end. The chain recombines TRBV1 with TRBJ2-7; TRBD1 aligns across 9 bases. The CDR3 is made up of 14 amino acids. V was pared by 0 bases and J by 7 bases, with 4 bases of the junction left unmatched. In germline, CDR1 is NSQYPW, CDR2 LRSPGD (reference sequence). The CDR3 protein is CTCSAEQGAREQYF. CDR3 DNA (partial): TGCACCTGCAGTGCAGAACAGGGGGCGAGAGAACAGTAC.

As to this clone: Germline and genes: mouse. The read falls 1 residue short of the CDR3 end, and the missing part is taken from the germline J gene. This chain joins TRBV13-1 and TRBJ1-6, with a weak D call TRBD1 (5 bases). TRBJ1-6 is an ORF; its function is uncertain. V lost 0 bases and J lost 5, with 6 bases in between. The CDR3 is 14 residues long. The germline gives CDR1 NSHNY, CDR2 SYGAGN. CDR3 DNA (partial): TGTGCCAGCAGTGATGGACAGAATAATTCGCCCCTCTAC. This codes for CASSDGQNNSPLY. In full, the CDR3 reads CASSDGQNNSPLYF.

About this clone: Gene labels here are mouse ones. The read ends 1 residue early relative to the CDR3; the germline J gene fills the gap. The chain recombines TRBV5 with TRBJ1-6, with 7 bases aligning to TRBD1. TRBJ1-6 is an ORF for which the function is uncertain. Germline values: CDR1 LGHNA, CDR2 YNLKQL (reference sequence). Trimming removed 1 base from V and 6 bases from J; junction bases left unmatched: 0. The CDR3 has 14 residues. CDR3 DNA (partial): TGTGCCAGCAGCCAAGGACAGGGTAATTCGCCCCTCTAC. Protein sequence: CASSQGQGNSPLY. In full, the CDR3 reads CASSQGQGNSPLYF.

On this clone: Gene names follow the mouse nomenclature. The CDR3 goes on 1 residue after the read ends, and that part is filled in from the germline J gene. The V gene is TRBV13-3, the J gene TRBJ2-3; D ambiguous. This CDR3 is 15 amino acids long. Looked up from germline, CDR1 is NNHDY and CDR2 is SYVADS. Trimming removed 1 base at V and 0 bases at J, with 9 bases between. CDR3 region: CASSDWLTSAETLYF. The CDR3 bases that were read are TGTGCCAGCAGTGATTGGCTAACTAGTGCAGAAACGCTGTAT.

Comments on this clone: Gene names are mouse gene names. The CDR3 extends 1 residue past the end of the read, so its final part is completed from the germline J gene. The rearrangement links TRBV29 to TRBJ2-5, with 11 bases lining up with TRBD1. This CDR3 contains 17 residues. Germline V gives CDR1 MSHET, CDR2 SYDVDS. Unmatched junction bases numbered 3, after V lost 1 base and J lost 0 bases. The CDR3 is CASSLFRDRGNQDTQYF. CDR3 DNA (partial): TGTGCTAGCAGTTTATTCCGGGACAGGGGGAACCAAGACACCCAGTAC. The variable domain in full, with the rest retrieved from reference TRBV29 and TRBJ2-5, is DMKVTQMPRYLIKRMGENVLLECGQDMSHETMYWYRQDPGLGLQLIYISYDVDSNSEGDIPKGYRVSRKKREHFSLILDSAKTNQTSVYFCASSLFRDRGNQDTQYFGPGTRLLVL.

About this clone itself: Gene names follow the mouse nomenclature. The read stops 1 residue short of the end of the CDR3; the missing end is completed from the germline J gene. This rearrangement joins TRBV5 to TRBJ2-5; D unclear. V was trimmed by 0 bases and J by 2 bases, leaving 6 bases between them. CDR1 is LGHNA, CDR2 YNLKQL, per germline (reference sequence). The CDR3 length is 14 residues. The CDR3 sequence is CASSQDWTQDTQYF. The part of the CDR3 DNA that was read is TGTGCCAGCAGCCAAGACTGGACCCAAGACACCCAGTAC.

As to this clone: Gene names and germline refer to mouse. The part of the CDR3 DNA that was read is TGTGCCAGCAGCTGGGGACAGGGAAACTCCGACTACACC. Its translation: CASSWGQGNSDYT. The whole CDR3 sequence is CASSWGQGNSDYTF. The chain is built from TRBV4 and TRBJ1-2; TRBD1 matches at 9 bases. The read gets to within 1 residue of the CDR3 end, and the germline J gene fills in the rest. The CDR3 is made up of 14 amino acids. Germline trimming cut 4 bases from V and 1 base from J; bases unmatched to any gene: 1. From germline, CDR1 is LGHDT and CDR2 YNNKQL (reference sequence). Using reference TRBV4 and TRBJ1-2 for the parts outside the CDR3, the full variable domain is ETAVFQTPNYHVTQVGNEVSFNCKQTLGHDTMYWYKQDSKKLLKIMFSYNNKQLIVNETVPRRFSPQSSDKAHLNLRIKSVEPEDSAVYLCASSWGQGNSDYTFGSGTRLLVI.

The sample holds a few counts of this clone. All gene names here are mouse names. The CDR3 end lies 1 residue beyond the end of the read and is filled in from the germline J gene. The gene calls are TRBV29 and TRBJ2-7; D call uncertain. The V gene lost 3 bases and the J gene lost 6 bases, with 6 bases spanning the gap. Germline CDR1 MSHET, CDR2 SYDVDS. The CDR3 has 11 amino acids. The sequenced part of the CDR3 DNA is TGTGCTAGCAGTTTTAGGGTTGAACAGTAC. It specifies CASSFRVEQY. The CDR3 as a whole reads CASSFRVEQYF.

As to this clone: The gene names here belong to mouse. The read ends 1 residue shy of where the CDR3 ends; the end is completed using the germline J gene. The chain employs TRBV2 and TRBJ2-4, with 8 bases aligning to TRBD2. CDR3 length equals 14 residues. After removal of 0 bases from V and 7 bases from J, the junction contained 3 bases not matched to a gene. Germline CDR1 reads LGHNA; CDR2 reads YSYQKL. CDR3 bases read: TGTGCCAGCAGCCAAGACTGGGGGGTTGACACCTTGTAC. Translated, it gives CASSQDWGVDTLY. The whole CDR3 sequence is CASSQDWGVDTLYF.